These 9 T cell receptor beta chains were all obtained from the same sample, sequenced in a study of T-cell reconstitution after alpha-beta-depleted transplantation in children. Unique molecular identifiers were used in preparing the TCRbeta library. Each CDR3 protein is one row after TCRdb ran MiXCR on the PCR reads. The table has around 700,000 distinct CDR3 sequences, less than 15% seen once. The source was PBMCs, collected before TCRalphabeta/CD19-depleted stem cell transplant. These receptors were obtained from a girl aged 2 to 10 with congenital amegakaryocytic thrombocytopenia, due to receive a stem cell transplant.

V and J are TRBV7-2 and TRBJ1-6; D might be TRBD1 (6 bases). The V and J ends lost 2 bases and 8 bases respectively, with 10 bases between them. Germline V CDR1 and CDR2: SGHTA, FQGNSA. CDR3 length equals 14 residues. CDR3 region: CASSLNREDSPLHF. The CDR3 nucleotides read TGTGCCAGCAGCTTAAACAGGGAGGATTCACCCCTCCACTTT.

The V call is TRBV11-2, the J call TRBJ1-1; D perhaps matches TRBD1 (6 bases). Germline lookup yields CDR1 SGHAT and CDR2 FQNNGV. Trimming took 1 base from V and 12 from J, leaving 9 bases between them. The CDR3 covers 11 residues. The CDR3 protein is CASSLARGTFF. CDR3 bases: TGTGCCAGCAGCTTAGCCAGGGGAACTTTCTTT.

Many counts were recorded for this clonotype. The chain carries TRBV5-6 and TRBJ2-6, with a weak D call TRBD1 (6 bases). CDR3 length: 19 residues. Trimming removed 1 base at V and 0 bases at J, with 17 bases between. Germline V lookup: CDR1 SGHDT, CDR2 YYEEEE. CDR3 region: CASSLSSQGVFSGANVLTF. The CDR3 coding sequence is TGTGCCAGCAGCTTGAGCTCACAGGGAGTTTTCTCTGGGGCCAACGTCCTGACTTTC.

This clonotype was counted at least ten times. V and J are TRBV20-1 and TRBJ1-3, with TRBD1 as a possible D gene (6 bases). V lost 0 bases, J lost 1 base, and 16 bases lay in between. Germline assignment: CDR1 DFQATT and CDR2 SNEGSKA (reference sequence). This CDR3 spans 17 amino acids. CDR3 loop: CSARDRRGQGSGNTIYF. The DNA of the CDR3 is TGCAGTGCTAGAGATAGGCGGGGGCAGGGATCTGGAAACACCATATATTTT.

This clonotype has more than one count but fewer than ten. CDR3 region: CSASLSAGHSGANVLTF. The CDR3 DNA reads TGCAGTGCTAGTTTATCCGCAGGACACTCTGGGGCCAACGTCCTGACTTTC. This chain connects TRBV20-1 to TRBJ2-6; tentatively, D is TRBD1 (5 bases). V lost 3 bases and J 0 bases, leaving 15 bases between the germline ends. Germline loops: CDR1 DFQATT, CDR2 SNEGSKA (reference sequence). This CDR3 has 17 residues.

The genes are TRBV5-8 and TRBJ2-1; a possible D gene is TRBD2 (6 bases). This CDR3 contains 14 residues. Germline assignment: CDR1 SGHTS and CDR2 YDEGEE. V lost 0 bases, J lost 7 bases, and 11 bases lay in between. CDR3 amino acids: CASSLESGRNEQFF. CDR3 coding DNA: TGTGCCAGCAGCTTGGAGTCGGGGAGGAATGAGCAGTTCTTC.

This clonotype was found many times. V and J are TRBV6-5 and TRBJ2-2; TRBD1 agrees at 8 bases. In germline, CDR1 is MNHEY, CDR2 SVGAGI. CDR3 length: 16 residues. J gave up 4 bases and V 2 bases, and 6 bases lay outside the gene matches. The CDR3 coding sequence is TGTGCCAGCAGTTACCCGGGACAGGAGGGCACCGGGGAGCTGTTTTTT. This encodes CASSYPGQEGTGELFF.

This clonotype was counted at least ten times. The chain couples TRBV28 to TRBJ1-2; D not certain. This CDR3 region has 14 residues. The V and J ends lost 7 bases and 8 bases respectively, with 20 bases between them. The germline gives CDR1 MDHEN, CDR2 SYDVKM. The DNA for the CDR3 is TGTGCCAGCACGGCGCCCCGGGATTTAGTAGGCTACACCTTC. Translated, it gives CASTAPRDLVGYTF.

This clonotype was counted many times. The rearrangement links TRBV6-1 to TRBJ2-2; 7 nucleotides line up with TRBD2. The CDR3 is 15 residues long. V shed 6 bases, J shed 3 bases, and the junction held 7 bases outside the gene matches. CDR1 is MNHNS and CDR2 is SASEGT in the germline V gene. CDR3 region: CASRLGLADTGELFF. CDR3 DNA sequence: TGTGCCAGCAGACTGGGTCTAGCGGACACCGGGGAGCTGTTTTTT.